One and the same sample provided the 5 T cell receptor beta chains below, sequenced in a study of cytomegalovirus exposure and HLA in healthy donors. TCRdb's table, derived via immunoSEQ multiplex PCR, lists solely in-frame clones and lacks some. The sample includes 250,000 to 400,000 clones, approximately 91% of them seen just once. Sequenced sample: PBMCs. These receptors were collected from a man between 25 and 39 years old in good health and CMV-seronegative.

The chain links TRBV5-1 to TRBJ2-1, with D perhaps matching TRBD1 (5 bases). CDR3 length: 16 amino acids. Trimming removed 0 bases at V and 4 bases at J, with 14 bases between. The germline V gene has CDR1 SGHRS and CDR2 YFSETQ. Written as DNA, the CDR3 is TGCGCCAGCAGCTTGGGTTCCGATGGGGCTTACAATGAGCAGTTCTTC. Translated, it gives CASSLGSDGAYNEQFF.

This rearrangement joins TRBV12-5 to TRBJ2-7, with D tentatively TRBD1 (5 bases). The CDR3 contains 14 residues. V gave up 0 bases and J gave up 4 bases, with 10 bases separating them. In germline, CDR1 is LGHNT, CDR2 FRNRAP. The DNA of the CDR3 is TGTGCTAGTGGTTTGGTACAGGCAGGATACGAGCAGTACTTC. Translation: CASGLVQAGYEQYF.

This chain links TRBV27 with TRBJ2-1, with D maybe TRBD1 (7 bases). This CDR3 is 14 amino acids long. Trimming left V 4 bases short and J 5 bases short, with 12 bases between. Germline CDR1 reads MNHEY; CDR2 reads SMNVEV (reference sequence). The CDR3 spells CASSSGGTHNEQFF. The CDR3 coding sequence is TGTGCCAGCAGTTCAGGGGGGACCCACAATGAGCAGTTCTTC.

The chain has TRBV5-5 and TRBJ1-3, with D possibly TRBD1 on 6 matching bases. V was cut by 1 base and J by 2 bases, with 7 bases left in between. The germline CDR1 and CDR2 sequences are SGHKS and YYEKEE (reference sequence). The CDR3 length is 14 residues. The CDR3 here is CASSLQGPGNTIYF. The CDR3 coding sequence is TGTGCCAGCAGCTTGCAGGGGCCTGGAAACACCATATATTTT.

CDR3 nucleotides: TGCGCCAGCAGCTTCTCCGTCTCCTACGAGCAGTACTTC. Translated, it gives CASSFSVSYEQYF. The chain recombines TRBV5-1 with TRBJ2-7; D is undetermined. V was clipped by 2 bases and J by 0 bases, with 6 bases between them. The CDR3 consists of 13 residues. Germline assignment: CDR1 SGHRS and CDR2 YFSETQ.